This T cell receptor (beta chain) stems from a study of post-analysis software for immune sequencing data. Study information: Relapsing-remitting, secondary progressive and progressive-relapsing forms of multiple sclerosis all featured among disease courses. Findings of the study overall: F measure grouped same-batch samples tightly together. There was significantly lower normalized Chao1 diversity in multiple sclerosis patients than in controls. Higher frequency in patients than in controls was seen for about five TRBV segments, with TRBV5-6, TRBV5-1 and TRBV20-1 among them.

Tagging with unique molecular identifiers was a feature of the TCR beta cDNA libraries. cDNA molecules numbering some 500,000 came from around 0.96 to 9.9 million T cells. TCRdb independently ran MiXCR on the PCR reads; one entry per CDR3 protein. The sample records about 540,000 distinct CDR3 sequences, approximately 34% being singletons. Between the trimmed V and J ends, which lost 4 bases and 5 bases, there was a span of 12 bases. Germline lookup yields CDR1 MNHEY and CDR2 SMNVEV (reference sequence). This CDR3 region has 13 residues. This clonotype was counted only a few times. No antigen is known for it.

V usage is TRBV27 and J usage is TRBJ2-7; the D is unclear. Sequenced: blood. The clonotype comes from a girl aged 2-17 years with multiple sclerosis. CDR3 sequence reads: CASSSPFNDEQYF. The CDR3 DNA reads as TGTGCCAGCAGTTCCCCTTTTAACGACGAGCAGTACTTC.